Listed here are 20 T cell receptor beta chains from one sample, sequenced in a study of chemoradiotherapy in HPV16-positive cancers. Measured with immunoSEQ multiplex PCR; TCRdb has only the in-frame clones, and not every one. The data contain 2,500 to 3,500 clones, roughly nine tenths of them seen just once; the ten biggest clones take up about 3.1%. The source material was tumor tissue, sampled from a patient who underwent chemoradiotherapy. The receptors were gathered from a human donor with HPV-associated anogenital cancer.

Only one count was recorded for this clone. The chain uses TRBV7-2 and TRBJ2-5, with 11 bases fitting TRBD2. In germline, CDR1 is SGHTA, CDR2 FQGNSA. This CDR3 is built from 15 residues. Losses at the gene ends were 4 bases for V and 5 bases for J; bases not matched to a gene: 6. Here the CDR3 reads CASSSVAGGPETQYF. As DNA, the CDR3 is TGTGCCAGCAGCTCCGTAGCGGGAGGGCCGGAGACCCAGTACTTC.

The chain combines TRBV11-1 with TRBJ1-6; the D gene is possibly TRBD1 (6 bases). The CDR3 sequence is 14 residues long. Between the trimmed V and J ends, which lost 5 bases and 7 bases, there was a span of 12 bases. CDR1 is SGHAT, CDR2 FQDESV, per germline (reference sequence). CDR3 sequence: CASSPRRGNSPLHF. In nucleotides, the CDR3 is TGTGCCAGCAGCCCCCGCAGGGGAAATTCACCCCTCCACTTT.

The chain joins TRBV6-4 to TRBJ2-3; D gene uncertain. CDR3 length: 13 residues. V was shortened by 0 bases and J by 4 bases, with 5 bases between the two germline ends. Germline values: CDR1 MRHNA, CDR2 SNTAGT. Here the CDR3 DNA reads TGTGCCAGCAGTGACTCGAGTTCAGATACGCAGTATTTT. Its protein product is CASSDSSSDTQYF.

V usage is TRBV6-6 and J usage is TRBJ1-2; D not certain. V gave up 7 bases and J gave up 0 bases, with 9 bases separating them. This CDR3 spans 13 amino acids. Per germline, CDR1 MNHNY and CDR2 SVGAGI (reference sequence). DNA of the CDR3: TGTGCCAGCACCCCGGGAGCTAACTATGGCTACACCTTC. Translation gives CASTPGANYGYTF.

The gene calls are TRBV7-9 and TRBJ1-1, with 7 bases aligning to TRBD1. CDR3 length: 15 amino acids. V shed 6 bases, J shed 4 bases, and the junction held 11 bases outside the gene matches. Germline-derived CDR1 and CDR2 are SEHNR and FQNEAQ (reference sequence). The CDR3 coding sequence is TGTGCCAGCAGGAGAGGGGGAGGGGGCCGCACTGAAGCTTTCTTT. Translation: CASRRGGGGRTEAFF. Variable domain in full (rest from reference TRBV7-9 and TRBJ1-1): DTGVSQNPRHKITKRGQNVTFRCDPISEHNRLYWYRQTLGQGPEFLTYFQNEAQLEKSRLLSDRFSAERPKGSFSTLEIQRTEQGDSAMYLCASRRGGGGRTEAFFGQGTRLTVV.

The chain links TRBV7-9 to TRBJ1-2; 7 bases line up with TRBD1. V trimming: 3 bases; J trimming: 8 bases; junction bases outside the gene matches: 9. The CDR3 has 14 amino acids. Germline V gene data show CDR1 as SEHNR and CDR2 as FQNEAQ (reference sequence). The CDR3 loop is CASSFDLDREGYTF. DNA for the CDR3: TGTGCCAGCAGCTTCGATCTCGACAGGGAAGGCTACACCTTC.

The chain joins TRBV6-1 to TRBJ1-6, with 7 bases fitting TRBD1. This CDR3 has 14 amino acids. Trimming cost V 7 bases and J 7 bases; bases outside gene matches: 7. Germline lookup yields CDR1 MNHNS and CDR2 SASEGT. CDR3: CASNRDSLNSPLHF. The CDR3 DNA sequence: TGTGCCAGCAATCGGGACAGCCTAAATTCACCCCTCCACTTT.

The chain couples TRBV6-5 to TRBJ2-2; 7 bases fit TRBD2. V shed 9 bases, J shed 5 bases, and the junction held 9 bases outside the gene matches. Germline V gene sequence: CDR1 MNHEY, CDR2 SVGAGI. The CDR3 runs 14 residues. CDR3 coding DNA: TGTGCCAGTTCCCGCGGGAGTAGGACCGGGGAGCTGTTTTTT. It translates to CASSRGSRTGELFF.

The chain combines TRBV30 with TRBJ1-5; weak D call: TRBD1 (5 bases). The germline gives CDR1 GTSNPN, CDR2 SVGIG (reference sequence). CDR3 size: 13 residues. V lost 2 bases and J lost 9, with 14 bases in between. The CDR3 DNA reads as TGTGCCTGGAGTAAAACAGGTACTCCGCCCCAGCATTTT. Protein: CAWSKTGTPPQHF.

A single count supports this clone. V usage is TRBV19 and J usage is TRBJ1-5, with D uncertain. Between the trimmed V and J ends, which lost 4 bases and 6 bases, there was a span of 10 bases. This CDR3 comprises 13 residues. Germline loops: CDR1 LNHDA, CDR2 SQIVND (reference sequence). The CDR3 coding sequence is TGTGCCAGTAGTACCTCCCGCGGTCAGCCCCAGCATTTT. Residues: CASSTSRGQPQHF.

This clone was observed a single time. This rearrangement joins TRBV4-3 to TRBJ1-2; D is possibly TRBD1 (5 bases). The length of the CDR3 is 14 residues. Germline-derived CDR1 and CDR2 are LGHNA and YSLEER. V was clipped by 1 base and J by 8 bases, with 14 bases between them. CDR3 in amino acids: CASSQGAGMRGYTF. The CDR3 DNA reads TGCGCCAGCAGCCAAGGTGCAGGGATGAGGGGCTACACCTTC.

V is TRBV30 and J is TRBJ2-3, with 7 nucleotides matching TRBD1. The CDR3 is 13 amino acids. The germline gives CDR1 GTSNPN, CDR2 SVGIG (reference sequence). V shed 2 bases, J shed 5 bases, and the junction held 4 bases outside the gene matches. For the CDR3, the DNA is TGTGCCTGGAGTCAGAGGGGGCGAGATACGCAGTATTTT. This translates into CAWSQRGRDTQYF.

The gene calls are TRBV5-1 and TRBJ2-2; a possible D gene is TRBD2 (7 bases). Germline loops: CDR1 SGHRS, CDR2 YFSETQ. Deletions cut 5 bases from V and 4 bases from J, with 15 bases between. The CDR3 length is 15 residues. CDR3 residues: CASSEGGFGTGELFF. CDR3 in DNA: TGCGCCAGCAGTGAGGGGGGGTTCGGCACCGGGGAGCTGTTTTTT.

The gene calls are TRBV6-4 and TRBJ2-2; D perhaps matches TRBD2 (5 bases). V dropped 6 bases and J dropped 2 bases, with 13 bases sitting between them. Germline-derived CDR1 and CDR2 are MRHNA and SNTAGT. This CDR3 is built from 15 residues. The CDR3 bases are TGTGCCAGCAGCCCTGTCCGGGGTAACACCGGGGAGCTGTTTTTT. It yields the protein CASSPVRGNTGELFF.

This clone was seen once. The chain recombines TRBV5-1 with TRBJ1-4; D is possibly TRBD1 (5 bases). V lost 4 bases, J lost 7 bases, and 20 bases lay in between. The CDR3 is 16 amino acids. Germline CDR1 is SGHRS and CDR2 is YFSETQ. Here the CDR3 reads CASSIDLRALGEKLFF. The CDR3 DNA sequence: TGCGCCAGCAGCATAGACCTCAGGGCACTGGGTGAAAAACTGTTTTTT.

This sequence joins TRBV19 and TRBJ2-1; D is perhaps TRBD1 or TRBD2 (5 bases each). V was cut by 6 bases and J by 4 bases, with 19 bases left in between. The CDR3 length is 16 residues. In germline, CDR1 is LNHDA, CDR2 SQIVND (reference sequence). CDR3 DNA: TGTGCCAGTAGGGGGGACGGGCTCCGAGGTTACAATGAGCAGTTCTTC. Its translation is CASRGDGLRGYNEQFF.

This clone was recorded only once. The gene calls are TRBV19 and TRBJ1-4; TRBD1 might be the D (5 bases). V lost 9 bases and J 0 bases, leaving 17 bases between the germline ends. CDR1 is LNHDA and CDR2 is SQIVND in the germline V gene (reference sequence). The CDR3 consists of 16 residues. In nucleotides, the CDR3 is TGTGCCAGCCAACCGCGGGGGGAGGCAACTAATGAAAAACTGTTTTTT. This gives the protein CASQPRGEATNEKLFF.

The CDR3 protein is CASSLTSGSNEQFF. DNA for the CDR3: TGTGCCAGCAGCTTAACTAGCGGGAGCAATGAGCAGTTCTTC. The chain uses TRBV7-9 and TRBJ2-1, with 11 bases that match TRBD2. Germline CDR1 reads SEHNR; CDR2 reads FQNEAQ (reference sequence). This CDR3 has 14 residues. V lost 2 bases, J lost 6 bases, and 0 bases stayed unmatched.

The chain combines TRBV11-2 with TRBJ2-6, with D perhaps being TRBD1 or TRBD2 (5 bases each). Trimming stripped 5 bases from V and 1 base from J, with 9 bases between. Per the germline V gene, CDR1 is SGHAT and CDR2 is FQNNGV. The CDR3 contains 15 residues. The CDR3 loop is CASSLEGSGANVLTF. The CDR3 DNA is TGTGCCAGCAGCCTCGAGGGGTCTGGGGCCAACGTCCTGACTTTC.

This clone occurred a few times. The chain uses TRBV11-3 and TRBJ2-2; D possibly matches TRBD1 or TRBD2 (5 bases each). Trimming took 4 bases from V and 7 from J, leaving 13 bases between them. CDR3 size: 14 residues. CDR1 is SGHNT and CDR2 is YENEEA in the germline V gene. CDR3 sequence reads: CASSSGAVDGELFF. CDR3 nucleotides: TGTGCCAGCAGCTCCGGGGCGGTGGACGGGGAGCTGTTTTTT.